These T cell receptor beta chains were read from a single sample in a study of a mutant IDH1 vaccine in newly diagnosed glioma. No antigen has been assigned to these receptors. The table came from immunoSEQ multiplex PCR; TCRdb's copy has only in-frame clones and leaves some out. This table holds 88,000 or so clones, around 85% found once. Here the sequenced sample was PBMCs, taken from a glioma patient whose treatment included an IDH1 peptide vaccine. Receptors were obtained from a man aged 25 to 40 with glioma. Some clones in this sample may be carry-over from other donors' samples. Both conserved end residues are part of each CDR3. The order of the fields is J gene, D gene, V gene, clone size, CDR3 protein, CDR3 DNA. A D gene is named only where the DNA matches it firmly. The listing skips clone size in some rows; elsewhere it reads once, few, many or a size class.

TRBJ2-7,TRBD2,TRBV28,.,CASTLPLAAGYEQYF,TGTGCCAGCACCTTACCGCTAGCGGCAGGCTACGAGCAGTACTTC
TRBJ2-1,TRBD2,TRBV5-1,.,CASSPPAGGYNEQFF,TGCGCCAGCAGCCCCCCAGCGGGAGGTTACAATGAGCAGTTCTTC
TRBJ1-5,TRBD1,TRBV7-9,.,CASSLVSKGRGRGNQPQHF,TGTGCCAGCAGCTTAGTATCGAAGGGGAGGGGGCGCGGCAATCAGCCCCAGCATTTT
TRBJ1-1,.,TRBV2,few,CATETNTEAFF,TGTGCCACCGAAACCAACACTGAAGCTTTCTTT
TRBJ2-7,.,TRBV5-1,.,CASSLGGQGFYEQYF,TGCGCCAGCAGCTTGGGAGGGCAGGGTTTCTACGAGCAGTACTTC
TRBJ2-3,.,TRBV7-8,.,CASSLAFWGDTQYF,TGTGCCAGCAGCTTAGCCTTTTGGGGAGATACGCAGTATTTT
TRBJ1-2,TRBD1,TRBV7-2,.,CASSPVSGGTNYGYTF,TGTGCCAGCAGCCCAGTATCAGGGGGGACTAACTATGGCTACACCTTC
TRBJ2-7,TRBD2,TRBV5-1,.,CASSLTSGRAGWYEQYF,TGCGCCAGCAGCCTAACTAGCGGGAGGGCCGGCTGGTACGAGCAGTACTTC
TRBJ2-2,.,TRBV4-1,.,CASSQPAAGHTGELFF,TGCGCCAGCAGCCAACCCGCGGCAGGGCACACCGGGGAGCTGTTTTTT
TRBJ2-2,TRBD1,TRBV5-1,once,CASSWTGSGELFF,TGCGCCAGCAGCTGGACAGGATCGGGGGAGCTGTTTTTT
TRBJ1-2,.,TRBV21-1,.,CASSKESDRAGGGDYGYTF,TGTGCCAGCAGCAAAGAGTCCGACAGGGCCGGAGGGGGTGACTATGGCTACACCTTC
TRBJ2-3,.,TRBV19,.,CASSLPGVADTQYF,TGTGCCAGTAGTCTCCCAGGGGTGGCAGATACGCAGTATTTT
TRBJ2-1,TRBD2,TRBV9,.,CASSPTSDPSSYNEQFF,TGTGCCAGCAGCCCGACTAGCGACCCTAGCTCCTACAATGAGCAGTTCTTC
TRBJ1-2,.,TRBV5-6,.,CASSEETGYRYTF,TGTGCCAGCTCGGAAGAGACAGGCTATCGCTACACCTTC
TRBJ1-1,.,TRBV28,once,CASGGGDLNTEAFF,TGTGCCAGCGGTGGGGGGGATTTGAACACTGAAGCTTTCTTT
TRBJ2-1,TRBD1,TRBV28,.,CASSSADRGRHDEQFF,TGTGCCAGCAGTTCCGCGGACAGGGGACGTCACGATGAGCAGTTCTTC
TRBJ2-5,TRBD2,TRBV11-1,.,CASSLGGLVEETQYF,TGTGCCAGCAGCTTAGGGGGACTAGTGGAGGAGACCCAGTACTTC
TRBJ2-7,.,TRBV4-1,.,CASSPQVRSSYEQYF,TGCGCCAGCAGCCCCCAGGTTCGAAGCTCCTACGAGCAGTACTTC
TRBJ1-1,.,TRBV9,.,CASSVDEGMNTEAFF,TGTGCCAGCAGCGTAGACGAGGGCATGAACACTGAAGCTTTCTTT
TRBJ1-5,.,TRBV6-1,.,CASSEARGNNQPQHF,TGTGCCAGCAGTGAAGCCAGGGGAAACAATCAGCCCCAGCATTTT
TRBJ2-7,.,TRBV29-1,.,CSVEEGYEQYF,TGCAGCGTTGAAGAGGGCTACGAGCAGTACTTC
TRBJ2-2,TRBD1,TRBV6-4,.,CASSRTGDTGELFF,TGTGCCAGCAGTCGTACAGGGGACACCGGGGAGCTGTTTTTT
TRBJ2-1,TRBD2,TRBV7-6,.,CASSARLAGALYNEQFF,TGTGCCAGCAGCGCCAGACTAGCGGGGGCTCTCTACAATGAGCAGTTCTTC
TRBJ2-2,.,TRBV19,.,CASNPDSIGELFF,TGTGCCAGTAACCCGGACTCCATTGGGGAGCTGTTTTTT
TRBJ2-3,.,TRBV9,.,CASSVQTPTDTQYF,TGTGCCAGCAGCGTCCAAACCCCCACAGATACGCAGTATTTT
TRBJ2-3,.,TRBV21-1,.,CASSKLQGADTQYF,TGTGCCAGCAGCAAATTGCAGGGGGCAGATACGCAGTATTTT
TRBJ2-7,TRBD2,TRBV10-3,.,CATVQREGLGGEQYF,TGTGCCACCGTCCAGCGGGAGGGCCTGGGTGGCGAGCAGTACTTC
TRBJ1-1,.,TRBV5-6,.,CASSLRGSPNTEAFF,TGTGCCAGCAGCCTGAGGGGCAGCCCGAACACTGAAGCTTTCTTT
TRBJ2-7,.,TRBV2,.,CASHRDASYEQYF,TGTGCCAGCCACCGGGACGCCTCCTACGAGCAGTACTTC
TRBJ2-5,.,TRBV27,.,CASQGGETQYF,TGTGCCAGCCAGGGTGGGGAGACCCAGTACTTC
TRBJ2-5,.,TRBV9,.,CASSVGGETQYF,TGTGCCAGCAGCGTAGGCGGAGAGACCCAGTACTTC
TRBJ1-4,.,TRBV28,.,CASSFPDNEKLFF,TGTGCCAGCAGTTTTCCTGATAATGAAAAACTGTTTTTT
TRBJ2-5,.,TRBV5-6,.,CASSSYTGTQYF,TGTGCCAGCAGCTCTTACACTGGAACCCAGTACTTC
TRBJ1-2,.,TRBV9,.,CASRTRNYGYTF,TGTGCCAGCAGGACCCGTAACTATGGCTACACCTTC
TRBJ2-3,TRBD2,TRBV9,once,CASSVDVAGGTDTQYF,TGTGCCAGCAGCGTAGATGTAGCGGGAGGCACAGATACGCAGTATTTT
TRBJ1-3,.,TRBV6-1,once,CASSLGRTNGNTIYF,TGTGCCAGCAGTCTGGGCAGGACAAATGGAAACACCATATATTTT
TRBJ2-6,.,TRBV6-6,.,CASSYSRSGANVLTF,TGTGCCAGCAGTTACTCACGATCTGGGGCCAACGTCCTGACTTTC
TRBJ1-2,.,TRBV19,.,CATLYGQGQRGYTF,TGTGCCACTCTCTATGGCCAGGGACAAAGAGGCTACACCTTC
TRBJ1-6,.,TRBV28,.,CASSFRVSPLHF,TGTGCCAGCAGTTTCCGGGTTTCACCCCTCCACTTT
TRBJ1-1,TRBD1,TRBV18,.,CASSLGQPNTEAFF,TGTGCCAGCTCACTGGGACAGCCGAACACTGAAGCTTTCTTT
TRBJ2-5,.,TRBV7-6,.,CASSFRAETQYF,TGTGCCAGCAGCTTCAGGGCAGAGACCCAGTACTTC
TRBJ1-3,TRBD1,TRBV4-2,.,CASSPPLQGAGNTIYF,TGTGCCAGCAGCCCACCCCTACAGGGGGCTGGAAACACCATATATTTT
TRBJ2-3,TRBD1,TRBV11-2,.,CASSRDRGRTDTQYF,TGTGCCAGCAGCCGGGACAGGGGGCGAACAGATACGCAGTATTTT
TRBJ2-6,.,TRBV2,.,CASSEPIQSRANVLTF,TGTGCCAGCAGTGAACCGATACAAAGTCGGGCCAACGTCCTGACTTTC
TRBJ2-5,TRBD1,TRBV6-1,.,CARSTGVGETQYF,TGTGCCAGGTCGACAGGGGTTGGGGAGACCCAGTACTTC
TRBJ1-5,.,TRBV4-1,few,CASSLTLGSNQPQHF,TGCGCCAGCAGCCTCACCTTGGGGAGCAATCAGCCCCAGCATTTT
TRBJ1-3,.,TRBV10-3,.,CAISEVGSVGNTIYF,TGTGCCATCAGTGAGGTGGGGTCCGTTGGAAACACCATATATTTT
TRBJ2-7,TRBD1,TRBV5-5,.,CASIDRGSTYEQYF,TGTGCCAGCATCGACAGGGGTAGTACCTACGAGCAGTACTTC
TRBJ2-1,TRBD2,TRBV11-2,.,CASSLLSGVAYNEQFF,TGTGCCAGCAGCTTACTCAGCGGGGTAGCTTACAATGAGCAGTTCTTC
TRBJ1-6,.,TRBV19,.,CASNSYEGGEESPLHF,TGTGCCAGTAATTCATACGAAGGGGGAGAAGAATCACCCCTCCACTTT
TRBJ2-7,.,TRBV19,.,CASRSTGGDEQYF,TGTGCCTCACGGTCAACAGGTGGGGACGAGCAGTACTTC
TRBJ2-5,TRBD1,TRBV27,.,CASSFRDRQETQYF,TGTGCCAGCAGTTTTAGGGACAGGCAAGAGACCCAGTACTTC
TRBJ1-1,.,TRBV7-3,.,CASSLRSQGNAEAFF,TGTGCCAGCAGCTTAAGGAGTCAGGGCAACGCTGAAGCTTTCTTT
TRBJ2-3,.,TRBV5-4,.,CASSLGGSTDTQYF,TGTGCCAGCAGCTTGGGGGGAAGCACAGATACGCAGTATTTT
TRBJ2-2,.,TRBV5-1,.,CASSPRTDTGELFF,TGCGCCAGCAGCCCCCGGACAGACACCGGGGAGCTGTTTTTT
TRBJ2-7,.,TRBV13,.,CASSLGRSYEQYF,TGTGCCAGCAGCTTAGGTAGAAGCTACGAGCAGTACTTC
TRBJ2-7,TRBD1,TRBV10-3,.,CAIQGAEEQYF,TGTGCCATTCAGGGGGCGGAGGAGCAGTACTTC
TRBJ1-3,TRBD1,TRBV4-3,.,CASSRGLTGTGAGNTIYF,TGCGCCAGCAGCCGAGGATTGACCGGGACAGGGGCTGGAAACACCATATATTTT
TRBJ2-3,TRBD2,TRBV7-9,.,CASSTGLASTDTQYF,TGTGCCAGCAGCACGGGACTAGCAAGCACAGATACGCAGTATTTT
TRBJ2-7,.,TRBV27,.,CASSLRRGHEQYF,TGTGCCAGCAGCCTACGCAGGGGCCACGAGCAGTACTTC